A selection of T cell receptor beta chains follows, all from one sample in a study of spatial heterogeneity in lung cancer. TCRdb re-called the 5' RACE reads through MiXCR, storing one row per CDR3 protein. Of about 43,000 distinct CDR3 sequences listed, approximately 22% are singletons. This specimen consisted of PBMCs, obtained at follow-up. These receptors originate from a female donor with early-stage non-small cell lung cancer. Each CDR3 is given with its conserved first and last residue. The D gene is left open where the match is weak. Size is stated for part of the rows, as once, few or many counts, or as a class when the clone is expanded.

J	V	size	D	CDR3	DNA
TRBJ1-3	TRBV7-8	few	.	CASSLDRLFSGNTIYF	TGTGCCAGCAGCTTAGACCGACTCTTCTCTGGAAACACCATATATTTT
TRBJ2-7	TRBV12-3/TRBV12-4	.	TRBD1	CASRRQGMAYEQYF	TGTGCCAGCAGAAGACAGGGGATGGCCTACGAGCAGTACTTC
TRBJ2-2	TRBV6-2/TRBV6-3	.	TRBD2	CASRGLAETGELFF	TGTGCCAGCAGGGGACTAGCGGAGACCGGGGAGCTGTTTTTT
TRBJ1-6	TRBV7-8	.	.	CASSQDGPNSPLHF	TGTGCCAGCAGCCAGGACGGACCGAATTCACCCCTCCACTTT
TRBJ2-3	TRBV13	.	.	CASSLVGTSTDTQYF	TGTGCCAGCAGCTTAGTCGGGACTAGCACAGATACGCAGTATTTT
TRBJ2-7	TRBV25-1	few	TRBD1	CASTPGTAYEQYF	TGTGCCAGCACCCCCGGGACAGCCTACGAGCAGTACTTC
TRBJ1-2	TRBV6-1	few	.	CASSGRNGAYGYTF	TGTGCCAGCAGTGGACGCAACGGGGCCTATGGCTACACCTTC
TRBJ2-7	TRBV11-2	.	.	CASSPTRGSMGEQYF	TGTGCCAGCAGTCCCACCCGGGGGTCTATGGGCGAGCAGTACTTC
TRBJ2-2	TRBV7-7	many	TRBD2	CASSALATNTGELFF	TGTGCTAGCAGCGCACTAGCGACGAACACCGGGGAGCTGTTTTTT
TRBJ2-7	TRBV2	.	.	CASTQIQSSYEQYF	TGTGCCAGCACCCAGATCCAGAGCTCCTACGAGCAGTACTTC
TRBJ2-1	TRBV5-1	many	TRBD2	CASSAPPGLAGNEQFF	TGCGCCAGCAGCGCACCTCCAGGACTAGCGGGCAATGAGCAGTTCTTC
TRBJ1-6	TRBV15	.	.	CATSRDPNSPLHF	TGTGCCACCAGCAGAGATCCGAATTCACCCCTCCACTTT
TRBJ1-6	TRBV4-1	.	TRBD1	CASSQVEGAGNSPLHF	TGCGCCAGCAGCCAAGTAGAGGGGGCGGGTAATTCACCCCTCCACTTT
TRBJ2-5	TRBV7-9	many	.	CASTPRRVGVETQYF	TGTGCCAGCACCCCCCGGCGGGTGGGGGTTGAGACCCAGTACTTC
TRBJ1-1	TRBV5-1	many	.	CASSWNQNTEAFF	TGCGCCAGCAGCTGGAACCAGAACACTGAAGCTTTCTTT
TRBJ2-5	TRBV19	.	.	CASSNYNWYQETQYF	TGTGCCAGTAGTAATTACAATTGGTACCAAGAGACCCAGTACTTC
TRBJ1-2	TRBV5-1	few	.	CASSWTGSNYGYTF	TGCGCCAGCAGTTGGACGGGGTCTAACTATGGCTACACCTTC
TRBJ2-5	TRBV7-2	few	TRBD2	CASSFQRSGGETQYF	TGTGCCAGCAGCTTTCAGCGTAGCGGGGGTGAGACCCAGTACTTC
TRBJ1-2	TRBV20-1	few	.	CSARDYPTGNYGYTF	TGCAGTGCTAGAGATTATCCAACCGGGAACTATGGCTACACCTTC
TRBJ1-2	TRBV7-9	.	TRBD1	CASSLDSGTATF	TGTGCCAGCAGCTTGGATTCCGGGACAGCCACCTTC
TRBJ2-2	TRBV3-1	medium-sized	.	CASTYDNTGELFF	TGTGCCAGCACCTATGATAACACCGGGGAGCTGTTTTTT
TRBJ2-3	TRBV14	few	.	CASSPNVRASTDTQYF	TGTGCCAGCAGCCCCAATGTACGGGCGAGCACAGATACGCAGTATTTT
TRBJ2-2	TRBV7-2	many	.	CASSLMVHVNTGELFF	TGTGCCAGCAGCTTAATGGTTCACGTGAACACCGGGGAGCTGTTTTTT
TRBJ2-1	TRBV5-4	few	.	CASSLANREAYNEQFF	TGTGCCAGCAGCTTGGCAAACAGGGAAGCCTACAATGAGCAGTTCTTC
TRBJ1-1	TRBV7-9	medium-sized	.	CASQRTANTEAFF	TGTGCCAGTCAACGGACAGCGAACACTGAAGCTTTCTTT
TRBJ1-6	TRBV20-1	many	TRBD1	CSARENRDRAPHF	TGCAGTGCTAGAGAGAACCGGGACAGAGCTCCTCACTTT
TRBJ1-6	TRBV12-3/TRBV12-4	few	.	CASTPDGVYSPLHF	TGTGCCAGCACTCCGGACGGTGTTTATTCACCCCTCCACTTT
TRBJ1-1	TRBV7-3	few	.	CASSLRGWDTEAFF	TGTGCCAGCAGCTTAAGGGGGTGGGACACTGAAGCTTTCTTT
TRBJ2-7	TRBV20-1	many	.	CSASIGTYEQYF	TGCAGTGCTAGTATCGGGACCTACGAGCAGTACTTC
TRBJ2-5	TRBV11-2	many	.	CASSRPWARQETQYF	TGTGCCAGCAGCAGGCCCTGGGCTAGACAAGAGACCCAGTACTTC
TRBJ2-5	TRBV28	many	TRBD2	CASSLWTSGLKTQYF	TGTGCCAGCAGTTTATGGACTAGCGGGCTTAAGACCCAGTACTTC
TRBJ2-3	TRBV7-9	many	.	CASSLQQVDTDTQYF	TGTGCCAGCAGCTTACAGCAGGTCGACACAGATACGCAGTATTTT
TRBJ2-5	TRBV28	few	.	CATQRGYVGLGVETQYF	TGTGCCACCCAGAGGGGGTATGTAGGTCTCGGCGTAGAGACCCAGTACTTC
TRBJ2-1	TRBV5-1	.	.	CASSLRTQSMTQFF	TGCGCCAGCAGCTTACGGACGCAATCAATGACGCAGTTCTTC
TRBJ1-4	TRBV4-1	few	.	CASSPGTPRKRLFF	TGCGCCAGCAGCCCAGGGACTCCGAGAAAACGTCTGTTTTTT
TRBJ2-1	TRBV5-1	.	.	CASSLGKAYSYNEQFF	TGCGCCAGCAGCTTGGGCAAGGCCTACTCCTACAATGAGCAGTTCTTC
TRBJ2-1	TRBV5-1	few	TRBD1	CASSLVGQDEQFF	TGCGCCAGCAGCTTGGTCGGACAGGATGAGCAGTTCTTC
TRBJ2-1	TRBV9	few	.	CASSVADFSYNEQFF	TGTGCCAGCAGCGTAGCCGATTTCTCCTACAATGAGCAGTTCTTC
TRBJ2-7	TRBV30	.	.	CAWSRRLYYEQYF	TGTGCCTGGAGTCGCCGCCTCTACTACGAGCAGTACTTC
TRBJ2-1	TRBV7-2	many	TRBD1	CASSRTGRYNEQFF	TGTGCCAGCAGCCGGACAGGGAGGTACAATGAGCAGTTCTTC
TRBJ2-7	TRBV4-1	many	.	CASSLGGRTPYEQYF	TGCGCCAGCAGCCTTGGGGGGCGGACCCCCTACGAGCAGTACTTC
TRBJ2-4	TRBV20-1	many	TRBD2	CSASHRTSGGKNIQYF	TGCAGTGCTTCTCACCGGACTAGCGGGGGTAAAAACATTCAGTACTTC
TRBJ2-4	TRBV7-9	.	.	CASSLELAQNIQYF	TGTGCCAGCAGCTTAGAACTAGCCCAAAACATTCAGTACTTC
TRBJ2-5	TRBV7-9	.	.	CASSYRGGETQYF	TGTGCCAGCAGCTACAGGGGAGGGGAGACCCAGTACTTC
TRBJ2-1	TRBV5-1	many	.	CASSLGREALQFF	TGCGCCAGCAGCTTAGGGCGGGAAGCCCTGCAGTTCTTC
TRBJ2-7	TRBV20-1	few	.	CSARESGYEQYF	TGCAGTGCTAGAGAGTCCGGCTACGAGCAGTACTTC
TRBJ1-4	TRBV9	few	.	CASSVEGLGEKLFF	TGTGCCAGCAGCGTAGAGGGTCTGGGCGAAAAACTGTTTTTT
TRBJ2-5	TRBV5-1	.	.	CASSLGIIQETQYF	TGCGCCAGCAGCTTGGGGATTATTCAAGAGACCCAGTACTTC
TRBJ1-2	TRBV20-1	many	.	CSARVARDFYGYTF	TGCAGTGCTAGAGTCGCCAGGGACTTCTATGGCTACACCTTC
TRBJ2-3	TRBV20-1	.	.	CSADPGGVSTDTQYF	TGCAGTGCCGACCCGGGGGGCGTAAGCACAGATACGCAGTATTTT
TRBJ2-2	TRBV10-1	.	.	CASSENVRDTGELFF	TGCGCCAGCAGTGAGAATGTAAGGGACACCGGGGAGCTGTTTTTT
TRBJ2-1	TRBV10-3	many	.	CAIEGTSSYNEQFF	TGTGCCATCGAGGGAACGAGCTCCTACAATGAGCAGTTCTTC
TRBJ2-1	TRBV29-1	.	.	CSTKRGGNNEQFF	TGCAGCACCAAACGGGGCGGAAACAATGAGCAGTTCTTC